Listed below are T cell receptor beta chains from one sample, sequenced in a study of molecular identifiers for immune sequencing clone quantification. TCRdb used MiXCR to reprocess the PCR reads, holding one entry per CDR3 protein. The sample carries under 650,000 distinct CDR3 sequences, less than 20% recorded once. The sequencing input was naive CD8+ T cells from blood, with Jurkat cell RNA spiked in. These receptor sequences come from a human donor in good health. Some libraries in this study had Jurkat cell RNA spiked in. Both conserved end residues are part of each CDR3. The D gene is left open where the match is weak. Size is stated as once, few, many, or a class for an expanded clone.

j_call v_call d_call clone_size cdr3_nt cdr3_aa
TRBJ2-7 TRBV28 NA many TGTGCCAGTACAGCCGGGGGGCACGTCGAGTACTTC CASTAGGHVEYF
TRBJ2-5 TRBV9 NA few TGTGCCAGCAGCGTAGATACGGGAGCACAAGAGACCCAGTACTTC CASSVDTGAQETQYF
TRBJ2-7 TRBV13 TRBD2 few TGTGCCAGCAGCTTAGGTATTACTAGCGGGGGGGCGATCTACGAGCAGTACTTC CASSLGITSGGAIYEQYF
TRBJ2-3 TRBV28 NA few TGTGCGATCGGAGGGGGCTACGATACGCAGTATTTT CAIGGGYDTQYF
TRBJ2-3 TRBV5-1 TRBD1 many TGCGCCAGCAGTCCCAACCAGGGGGCAGGTACAGATACGCAGTATTTT CASSPNQGAGTDTQYF
TRBJ2-3 TRBV19 NA many TGTGCCTGTACGGGAGTTAGCACAGATACGCAGTATTTT CACTGVSTDTQYF
TRBJ2-3 TRBV24-1 NA many TGTGCCACCAGTGATTTGCGGGTAGGGGTCGCAGATACGCAGTATTTT CATSDLRVGVADTQYF
TRBJ2-1 TRBV30 NA many TGTGCCTGGGGGGGGCTGTCGCCCTACAATGAGCAGTTCTTC CAWGGLSPYNEQFF
TRBJ1-6 TRBV9 NA few TGTGCCAGCAGCGTTACGGAAAATTCACCCCTCCACTTT CASSVTENSPLHF
TRBJ2-5 TRBV4-2 TRBD2 many TGTGCCAGCAGCCAAGTTAGCGGGAGCGAGACCCAGTACTTC CASSQVSGSETQYF